One TCR beta chain is described in this entry. Its antigen is still unknown. The data were obtained in a study of tumor-infiltrating lymphocytes in localized non-small cell lung cancer. Study outcomes and limitations: Immunotypes IM1 and IM2 had similar TCR-derived T-cell fractions.

TCRdb's copy holds only in-frame clones and misses some; the assay was immunoSEQ multiplex PCR. The table has fewer than 12,000 clones, around 60% seen once; the top ten hold about 9.3%. Germline V CDR1 and CDR2: MDHEN, SYDVKM. This CDR3 contains 16 residues. Trimming stripped 5 bases from V and 5 bases from J, with 18 bases between. The sequencing input was lung tumor tissue. This chain links TRBV28 with TRBJ2-2; no firm D call. The clonotype originates from a human donor with non-small cell lung cancer. The CDR3 DNA follows: TGTGCCAGCAGTCCCCGCGTGCGGTTCTTGACCGGGGAGCTGTTTTTT. Protein sequence: CASSPRVRFLTGELFF.